This passage covers 32 T cell receptor beta chains from one sample sequenced in a study of shared T cell receptors in the human thymus. Profiled with immunoSEQ multiplex PCR; TCRdb holds only in-frame clones, not every one. Of 630,000 or so clones listed, 80% to 90% were seen once; the top ten hold 0.0094%. Another study also made use of these data, one on human thymus T cells.

The specimen was thymocytes. These receptors were taken from a boy in the first two years of life with a congenital heart defect.

V usage is TRBV18 and J usage is TRBJ1-6; D possibly corresponds to TRBD1 (6 bases). Between the trimmed V and J ends, which lost 4 bases and 5 bases, there was a span of 15 bases. This CDR3 is 16 amino acids long. Germline V gene sequence: CDR1 KGHSH, CDR2 LQKENI. CDR3 nucleotide sequence: TGTGCCAGCTCACGGCACCGGGACACTGATAATTCACCCCTCCACTTT. Translation: CASSRHRDTDNSPLHF. Looking up the rest from reference TRBV18 and TRBJ1-6 gives the full variable domain: NAGVMQNPRHLVRRRGQEARLRCSPMKGHSHVYWYRQLPEEGLKFMVYLQKENIIDESGMPKERFSAEFPKEGPSILRIQQVVRGDSAAYFCASSRHRDTDNSPLHFGNGTRLTVT.

The chain combines TRBV30 with TRBJ2-3; TRBD2 is a possible D gene (6 bases). The CDR3 spans 17 residues. Germline CDR1 reads GTSNPN; CDR2 reads SVGIG (reference sequence). Trimming shortened V by 4 bases and J by 0 bases, and 20 bases separated the two germline ends. The CDR3 coding sequence is TGTGCCTGGAAGGTTCCCCGGGAGACCACTAGCACAGATACGCAGTATTTT. Protein: CAWKVPRETTSTDTQYF.

The rearrangement links TRBV4-2 to TRBJ1-6; no reliable D call. The CDR3 is 12 residues long. Germline CDR1 is LGHNA and CDR2 is YNFKEQ. Trimming removed 1 base at V and 12 bases at J, with 7 bases between. This CDR3 reads CASSQGEGPLHF. The DNA of the CDR3 is TGTGCCAGCAGCCAAGGCGAGGGACCCCTCCACTTT.

V is TRBV29-1 and J is TRBJ2-7; D remains unclear. Trimming took 4 bases from V and 5 from J, leaving 9 bases between them. CDR3 length equals 11 residues. Germline lookup yields CDR1 SQVTM and CDR2 ANQGSEA. CDR3 loop: CSVVFPNEQYF. The CDR3 DNA reads as TGCAGCGTTGTTTTCCCCAACGAGCAGTACTTC.

This clone has just one count. This rearrangement joins TRBV28 to TRBJ1-5; a weak D match, TRBD1 (6 bases). V lost 6 bases to trimming and J lost 1 base, with 19 bases between them. Germline-derived CDR1 and CDR2 are MDHEN and SYDVKM. The CDR3 has 17 amino acids. The CDR3, as DNA: TGTGCCAGCAGGGGGGGGCGTAGGGAGAAAAGCAATCAGCCCCAGCATTTT. Its protein product is CASRGGRREKSNQPQHF.

This CDR3 is CASSLTSPADTQYF. Written as DNA, the CDR3 is TGTGCCAGCAGCTTGACTAGTCCTGCAGATACGCAGTATTTT. V is TRBV7-2 and J is TRBJ2-3; the D gene is possibly TRBD2 (6 bases). The CDR3 has 14 residues. Germline values: CDR1 SGHTA, CDR2 FQGNSA. Trimming removed 3 bases at V and 4 bases at J, with 11 bases between. Based on the CDR3 plus reference TRBV7-2 and TRBJ2-3, the full variable domain is GAGVSQSPSNKVTEKGKDVELRCDPISGHTALYWYRQSLGQGLEFLIYFQGNSAPDKSGLPSDRFSAERTGGSVSTLTIQRTQQEDSAVYLCASSLTSPADTQYFGPGTRLTVL.

The chain links TRBV6-1 to TRBJ2-7; 7 nucleotides line up with TRBD2. The V and J ends lost 3 bases and 0 bases, in that order; junction bases with no gene match: 5. This CDR3 is built from 15 residues. Germline CDR1 and CDR2: MNHNS and SASEGT. The CDR3 loop reads CASSDAGDFSYEQYF. The CDR3 region has the DNA TGTGCCAGCAGTGACGCGGGAGATTTCTCCTACGAGCAGTACTTC.

This clone was seen a single time. The chain links TRBV7-9 to TRBJ2-2; D is perhaps TRBD1 (6 bases). The CDR3 sequence is 18 residues long. The germline V and J ends were trimmed by 5 bases and 5 bases, with 24 bases remaining between them. CDR1 is SEHNR and CDR2 is FQNEAQ in the germline V gene (reference sequence). CDR3 nucleotides: TGTGCCAGCAGCCCCCAACCCGTGTGGGGGCGCCGAACCGGGGAGCTGTTTTTT. It yields the protein CASSPQPVWGRRTGELFF.

This clone was observed a handful of times. This specimen includes other DNA sequences encoding the same CDR3. The rearrangement links TRBV5-4 to TRBJ2-7; 7 bases line up with TRBD1. The V gene's germline CDR1 is SGHNT and CDR2 YYREEE (reference sequence). V lost 5 bases and J lost 0; bases outside the gene matches: 11. The length of the CDR3 is 16 residues. The CDR3 sequence: CASSSRPGGGSYEQYF. Here the CDR3 DNA reads TGTGCCAGCAGTTCCCGTCCAGGGGGTGGCTCCTACGAGCAGTACTTC. The variable domain in full, completed from reference TRBV5-4 and TRBJ2-7, reads ETGVTQSPTHLIKTRGQQVTLRCSSQSGHNTVSWYQQALGQGPQFIFQYYREEENGRGNFPPRFSGLQFPNYSSELNVNALELDDSALYLCASSSRPGGGSYEQYFGPGTRLTVT.

V and J are TRBV4-1 and TRBJ2-1, with TRBD2 as a possible D gene (5 bases). The V gene lost 4 bases and the J gene lost 6 bases, with 22 bases spanning the gap. The CDR3 contains 17 residues. Germline V gene data show CDR1 as MGHRA and CDR2 as YSYEKL. In nucleotides, the CDR3 is TGCGCCAGCAGCCCCACGCCGGGAAAAGTGGGTTTCAATGAGCAGTTCTTC. As protein: CASSPTPGKVGFNEQFF.

The rearrangement uses TRBV5-1 and TRBJ2-5; 7 bases match TRBD1. The J call may not be correct, given that the DNA end is closer to TRBJ2-7. Germline CDR1 and CDR2: SGHRS and YFSETQ. This CDR3 comprises 15 residues. CDR3: CASSWGQRIRGEQYF. For the CDR3, the DNA is TGCGCCAGCAGCTGGGGACAGCGTATACGGGGCGAGCAGTACTTC.

This chain joins TRBV7-6 and TRBJ2-5; 7 bases line up with TRBD1. Trimming removed 5 bases from V and 0 bases from J; junction bases left unmatched: 6. The CDR3 contains 15 residues. CDR1 is SGHVS, CDR2 FNYEAQ, per germline. The CDR3 DNA reads as TGTGCCAGCAGCCGGGGACAGCCAAACCAAGAGACCCAGTACTTC. It translates to CASSRGQPNQETQYF. Supplemented by reference TRBV7-6 and TRBJ2-5, the full variable domain reads GAGVSQSPRYKVTKRGQDVALRCDPISGHVSLYWYRQALGQGPEFLTYFNYEAQQDKSGLPNDRFSAERPEGSISTLTIQRTEQRDSAMYRCASSRGQPNQETQYFGPGTRLLVL.

In nucleotides, the CDR3 is TGTGCCAGCAACTCTGGACCCACAGGGACCTACGAGCAGTACTTC. This gives the protein CASNSGPTGTYEQYF. The chain has TRBV7-9 and TRBJ2-7, with TRBD1 as a possible D gene (6 bases). CDR3 length: 15 residues. V was clipped by 7 bases and J by 2 bases, with 18 bases between them. CDR1 is SEHNR, CDR2 FQNEAQ, per germline (reference sequence).

This clone has more than one count but fewer than ten. The chain combines TRBV5-4 with TRBJ2-4; TRBD1 is a possible D gene (5 bases). Germline V CDR1 and CDR2: SGHNT, YYREEE (reference sequence). CDR3 length: 13 residues. V was cut by 1 base and J by 9 bases, with 11 bases left in between. Here the CDR3 DNA reads TGTGCCAGCAGCTTGTACGCAAGGGGCATTCAGTACTTC. It codes for CASSLYARGIQYF.

This chain links TRBV7-9 with TRBJ1-4; 7 bases map to TRBD1. Unmatched junction bases numbered 7, after V lost 7 bases and J lost 8 bases. In germline, CDR1 is SEHNR, CDR2 FQNEAQ (reference sequence). The CDR3 covers 13 residues. The CDR3: CASNRGSEEKLFF. CDR3 nucleotide sequence: TGTGCCAGCAACAGGGGATCGGAGGAAAAACTGTTTTTT.

The V and J genes are TRBV30 and TRBJ2-7; 12 positions agree with TRBD2. Germline V gives CDR1 GTSNPN, CDR2 SVGIG (reference sequence). With V trimmed by 2 bases and J by 3 bases, 5 bases remained unmatched. The CDR3 is made up of 15 amino acids. The CDR3: CAWSWTSGIGYEQYF. For the CDR3, the DNA is TGTGCCTGGAGTTGGACTAGCGGGATAGGCTACGAGCAGTACTTC.

Remarks on this clone: At one boundary the junction diverges from the germline segment, which might be a read error. The chain is built from TRBV7-6 and TRBJ2-7; weak D call: TRBD1 (6 bases). Germline CDR1 and CDR2: SGHVS and FNYEAQ. CDR3 length: 14 residues. As DNA, the CDR3 is TGTGCCAGCAGCTCTTCACAGGGTCGCTACGAGCAGTATTTC. This encodes CASSSSQGRYEQYF.

The V call is TRBV28, the J call TRBJ1-4; 7 bases line up with TRBD1. CDR3 length: 17 residues. With V trimmed by 6 bases and J by 7 bases, 17 bases remained unmatched. CDR1 is MDHEN and CDR2 is SYDVKM in the germline V gene. CDR3 protein: CASSPRRAGKGAEKLFF. DNA for the CDR3: TGTGCCAGCAGCCCCCGGCGGGCAGGAAAGGGGGCTGAAAAACTGTTTTTT.

The CDR3 sequence: CASSIDQGRINQPQHF. CDR3 coding DNA: TGTGCCAGTAGTATAGATCAGGGCAGAATCAATCAGCCCCAGCATTTT. The V call is TRBV19, the J call TRBJ1-5, with D tentatively TRBD1 (5 bases). The CDR3 sequence is 16 residues long. Germline loops: CDR1 LNHDA, CDR2 SQIVND (reference sequence). V was cut by 0 bases and J by 3 bases, with 12 bases left in between.

This chain connects TRBV28 to TRBJ1-3, with unresolved D. The germline gives CDR1 MDHEN, CDR2 SYDVKM. V was pared by 6 bases and J by 2 bases, with 17 bases between. The CDR3 length is 16 residues. The CDR3 spells CASRCLREVTGNTIYF. Written as DNA, the CDR3 is TGTGCCAGCAGATGCCTCCGGGAGGTGACTGGAAACACCATATATTTT.

The rearrangement uses TRBV7-2 and TRBJ1-3, with TRBD1 matching 8 bases. The CDR3 has 15 amino acids. Germline V lookup: CDR1 SGHTA, CDR2 FQGNSA. The trim removed 3 bases at V and 0 bases at J, leaving 1 base unmatched. The CDR3 nucleotides are TGTGCCAGCAGCTTTGGACAGGGCTCTGGAAACACCATATATTTT. It encodes CASSFGQGSGNTIYF. Full variable domain (remainder filled in from reference TRBV7-2 and TRBJ1-3): GAGVSQSPSNKVTEKGKDVELRCDPISGHTALYWYRQSLGQGLEFLIYFQGNSAPDKSGLPSDRFSAERTGGSVSTLTIQRTQQEDSAVYLCASSFGQGSGNTIYFGEGSWLTVV.

The chain employs TRBV23-1 and TRBJ2-3; D not certain. TRBV23-1 is designated an ORF whose function remains uncertain. Trimming shortened V by 4 bases and J by 3 bases, and 17 bases separated the two germline ends. CDR3 length equals 16 residues. CDR3 residues: CASSRGTPRRTDTQYF. CDR3 sequence (DNA): TGCGCCAGCAGTCGAGGAACACCCCGAAGGACAGATACGCAGTATTTT.

The V gene is TRBV7-4, the J gene TRBJ2-5; D possibly corresponds to TRBD1 (6 bases). Germline V gene data show CDR1 as SGHVT and CDR2 as SQSDAQ. This CDR3 comprises 12 residues. V lost 8 bases and J 1 base, leaving 8 bases between the germline ends. CDR3 sequence reads: CASGQLQETQYF. In nucleotides, the CDR3 is TGTGCCAGCGGACAGCTCCAAGAGACCCAGTACTTC. The full variable domain, with the rest looked up from reference TRBV7-4 and TRBJ2-5, is GAGVSQSPRYKVAKRGRDVALRCDSISGHVTLYWYRQTLGQGSEVLTYSQSDAQRDKSGRPSGRFSAERPERSVSTLKIQRTEQGDSAVYLCASGQLQETQYFGPGTRLLVL.

Only one count was recorded for this clone. V gene TRBV7-6 combines with J gene TRBJ2-3; maybe TRBD2 (6 bases). V shed 5 bases and J shed 4 bases, with 16 bases lying between them. The CDR3 covers 15 residues. Germline V gene lookup returns CDR1 SGHVS and CDR2 FNYEAQ. The CDR3 protein is CASSPRAGRADTQYF. In nucleotides, the CDR3 is TGTGCCAGCAGCCCACGGGCGGGGAGAGCAGATACGCAGTATTTT.

This clone was seen a few times. The chain joins TRBV15 to TRBJ2-5, with D uncertain. The CDR3 is 13 residues long. The V gene lost 2 bases and the J gene lost 2 bases, with 6 bases spanning the gap. Germline V gene sequence: CDR1 LNHNV, CDR2 YYDKDF (reference sequence). For the CDR3, the DNA is TGTGCCACCAGCAGAACAGAGCAAGAGACCCAGTACTTC. Protein product: CATSRTEQETQYF.

The rearrangement links TRBV18 to TRBJ2-3; 9 bases are a match to TRBD2. CDR1 and CDR2 (germline): KGHSH, LQKENI. This CDR3 contains 16 residues. With 1 base clipped from V and 0 bases from J, the junction kept 2 bases outside the gene matches. The CDR3 region is CASSPRLAESTDTQYF. For the CDR3, the DNA is TGTGCCAGCTCACCACGACTAGCGGAGAGCACAGATACGCAGTATTTT. Using reference TRBV18 and TRBJ2-3 for the parts outside the CDR3, the full variable domain is NAGVMQNPRHLVRRRGQEARLRCSPMKGHSHVYWYRQLPEEGLKFMVYLQKENIIDESGMPKERFSAEFPKEGPSILRIQQVVRGDSAAYFCASSPRLAESTDTQYFGPGTRLTVL.

V and J are TRBV4-3 and TRBJ1-1; a possible D gene is TRBD1 (6 bases). The CDR3 runs to 16 residues. Germline V gene sequence: CDR1 LGHNA, CDR2 YSLEER. The V and J ends lost 1 base and 1 base respectively, with 13 bases between them. Written as DNA, the CDR3 is TGCGCCAGCAGCCAAGCCCCCACGGGACAGAACACTGAAGCTTTCTTT. This encodes CASSQAPTGQNTEAFF.

This rearrangement joins TRBV2 to TRBJ2-7; D is undetermined. The germline gives CDR1 SNHLY, CDR2 FYNNEI. This CDR3 is 15 amino acids long. V was cut by 8 bases and J by 0 bases, with 17 bases left in between. As DNA, the CDR3 is TGTGCCAGCCTTCCCTTGGGTGGGCCCTCCTACGAGCAGTACTTC. Residues: CASLPLGGPSYEQYF.

This chain connects TRBV5-5 to TRBJ2-7, with D unclear. Per germline, CDR1 SGHKS and CDR2 YYEKEE (reference sequence). CDR3 length equals 11 residues. Trimming removed 1 base at V and 13 bases at J, with 12 bases between. Here the CDR3 reads CASSLSPRVYF. Here the CDR3 DNA reads TGTGCCAGCAGCTTGTCCCCGAGAGTATACTTC. The variable domain in full, completed from reference TRBV5-5 and TRBJ2-7, reads DAGVTQSPTHLIKTRGQQVTLRCSPISGHKSVSWYQQVLGQGPQFIFQYYEKEERGRGNFPDRFSARQFPNYSSELNVNALLLGDSALYLCASSLSPRVYFGPGTRLTVT.

This sequence joins TRBV14 and TRBJ2-1; tentatively, D is TRBD1 (6 bases). The V gene lost 0 bases and the J gene lost 6 bases, with 9 bases spanning the gap. Germline CDR1 and CDR2: SGHDN and FVKESK. The CDR3 totals 14 residues. The CDR3 DNA follows: TGTGCCAGCAGCCAAGAAGGCAGGGGCAATGAGCAGTTCTTC. Encoded protein: CASSQEGRGNEQFF.

A single count supports this clone. This chain joins TRBV5-1 and TRBJ2-1; D might be TRBD1 (5 bases). Germline V lookup: CDR1 SGHRS, CDR2 YFSETQ. This CDR3 is built from 17 residues. The V end was cut by 4 bases, the J end by 13 bases, with 30 bases between. CDR3 DNA sequence: TGCGCCAGCAGCCTTGTAGGCATCAGGGCTCCTAAGAAACAACAGTTCTTC. Translated, it gives CASSLVGIRAPKKQQFF.

The chain is built from TRBV19 and TRBJ1-3; no definite D call. The V end lost 8 bases, the J end lost 5 bases, and 16 bases lay between the germline ends. The CDR3 length is 14 residues. Germline CDR1 LNHDA, CDR2 SQIVND (reference sequence). The CDR3 spells CASHPNSSRNTIYF. CDR3 sequence (DNA): TGTGCCAGTCACCCAAATTCTAGTCGAAACACCATATATTTT.